The present TCR beta chain was sequenced within a study of blood T cell dynamics during melanoma immunotherapy. Every bulk PBMC sample received the same 350 ng of DNA. The method was immunoSEQ multiplex PCR; TCRdb's version includes in-frame clones alone and lacks a portion of them. The repertoire holds roughly 6,000 clones, with 88% as singletons. Regarding time point: week 3, after first cycle of checkpoint inhibitor. Samples come from before therapy and from week 3 after the first blockade cycle. Disease control meant complete response, partial response or stable disease at 12 weeks. V was cut by 4 bases and J by 7 bases, with 15 bases left in between. Germline loops: CDR1 SGHNT, CDR2 YYREEE (reference sequence). The CDR3 sequence is 13 residues long.

The sequencing here drew on blood, taken from a patient treated with checkpoint blockade. V gene TRBV5-4 combines with J gene TRBJ2-7; tentative D call: TRBD2 (6 bases). The source is a human donor with melanoma. The CDR3 loop is CASSTGLAREQYF. CDR3 nucleotides: TGTGCCAGCAGCACGGGACTCGCTCGGGAGCAGTACTTC.